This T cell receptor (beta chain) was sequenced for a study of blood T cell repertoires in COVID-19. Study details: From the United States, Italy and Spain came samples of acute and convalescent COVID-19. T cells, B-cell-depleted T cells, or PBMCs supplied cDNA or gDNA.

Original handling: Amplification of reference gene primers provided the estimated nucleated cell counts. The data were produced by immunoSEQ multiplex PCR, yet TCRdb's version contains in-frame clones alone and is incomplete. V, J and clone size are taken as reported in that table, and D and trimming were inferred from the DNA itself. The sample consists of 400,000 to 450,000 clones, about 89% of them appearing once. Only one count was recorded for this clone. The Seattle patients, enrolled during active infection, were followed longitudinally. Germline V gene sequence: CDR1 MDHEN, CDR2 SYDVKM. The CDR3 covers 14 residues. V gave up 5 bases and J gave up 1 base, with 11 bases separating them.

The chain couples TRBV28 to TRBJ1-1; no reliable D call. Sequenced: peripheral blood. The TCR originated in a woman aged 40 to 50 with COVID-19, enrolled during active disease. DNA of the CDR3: TGTGCCAGCAGTCGTCCCGCGGGGAACACTGAAGCTTTCTTT. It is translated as CASSRPAGNTEAFF.